The entry below describes one TCR beta chain. This receptor's antigen is unknown. No base quality information exists; no much larger clone differs at one position. CDR1 MDHEN and CDR2 SYDVKM are derived from the germline V gene. V lost 3 bases and J lost 13 bases; the stretch between them is 16 bases long. The CDR3 numbers 13 residues from cysteine through phenylalanine. The only DNA kept is the CDR3, 39 bases in frame from the first base. The sample is drawn from a study of beta chain features in type 1 diabetes listed by TCRdb under 2018. Some background on the complete study: No differences in mean age, gender distribution, total cell number or subset yield were found between patients and healthy donors. A total of some 110 million sorted cells were examined across all samples, and a strong correlation was observed between cell number per subset and RNA yield. The study compared the TCRB repertoires of sorted circulating CD4+ T cell subsets in recently diagnosed type 1 diabetes patients with those in matched healthy donors. Naive and central memory subsets were obtained from all 30 or so donors, but regulatory and stem cell-like memory subsets were isolated from only 8 patients and about eight healthy donors. What the research found in general, with its limitations: Because cDNA was sequenced instead of genomic DNA, highly expressing activated cells could be over-represented, though the groups showed no difference in activation or CD3 levels. HLA sub-analyses involved small numbers of individuals, so any influence of HLA type on TCRB rearrangement remained unresolved. Fewer insertions and more nucleotide deletions at VDJ recombination sites were observed in patients with type 1 diabetes, implying thymic rearrangement abnormalities. Shorter templates might have been favored by PCR, but patient and control samples were amplified and corrected together, so both groups would have been affected equally by any skew. Naive, central memory and regulatory TCRB repertoires appeared to be more alike among patients than among healthy donors. In all four CD4+ subsets, TCRB CDR3 length was moderately but significantly shorter in type 1 diabetes patients.

Each donor gave one peripheral blood draw, averaging approximately 110 mL, which was collected into heparinised tubes. Using a panel that included CD45RO, CCR7, CD25, CD127, CD95 and CD27, naive, central memory, regulatory and stem cell-like memory CD4+ T cells were sorted on a BD FACSAria II. Every sorted population had a purity above 95%. Right away, PBMCs were isolated by Lymphoprep density gradient centrifugation and were stained directly, with no culture step. So that batch effects would be minimized, each experiment stained and sorted samples in pairs, pairing one healthy donor with one patient. All of the isolated RNA was reverse transcribed with the High Capacity cDNA Reverse Transcription Kit, so expressed TCRB transcripts were sequenced. Naive, central memory and regulatory T cell samples underwent deep immunoSEQ sequencing, averaging about 3.57 million total reads per sample. After sorted cells were lysed in RLT buffer, RNA was extracted with DNase-treated RNeasy Micro or Mini kits, with the choice depending on cell number. Each cell subset was processed on its own to prevent cross-contamination, while patient and healthy donor samples were processed together. The immunoSEQ multiplex PCR was used to amplify TCRB sequences from cDNA, yielding 87-bp fragments that span the CDR3 region. Sequencing of the amplicons was done on the Illumina HiSeq platform. Per the original workflow: PCR bias was computationally corrected using synthetic template baselines, reads within Hamming distance 2 were collapsed, and singletons that could not be merged were discarded. Reads were aligned to IMGT to assign V, D and J genes, CDR3 length, and insertions or deletions at six rearrangement sites. Clonotype counts were normalized to sorted cell number within each subset before computing true diversity and Gini coefficients with the tcR R package. The overlap coefficient, calculated on TCRB nucleotide sequences, was used to measure repertoire sharing. Out-of-frame TCRB sequences from naive cells were analyzed as a proxy for the pre-selection repertoire. What TCRdb holds here is the immuneACCESS table cut down to in-frame rearrangements. Part of the clones is not present; checked against another copy, under half of the missing clones reflect an unresolved V gene, and the others are unexplained. The V and J calls and clone size come from that table; D and trimming were worked out from the DNA. The sample data list hundreds of thousands of clones, and roughly 16% of these were observed just once. Around 0.1% of the sample is taken by the ten largest.

The receptor was derived from a man aged 18-30 years in good health. The chain links TRBV28 with TRBJ2-1; the D gene cannot be named for sure. Sequencing was done on a sample of naive CD4+ T cells from blood. Per the publication, the cell subset or site label means: true naive CD4+ T cells. This receptor carries the CDR3 CASSFMSGRGQFF. The bases read TGTGCCAGCAGTTTTATGTCGGGCAGAGGCCAGTTCTTC.